This TCR beta chain was sequenced during a study of cytomegalovirus exposure and HLA in healthy donors. About the study: The roughly 120 validation repertoires were reported in a later analysis to have been generated on the same platform as the approximately 700 first-cohort repertoires. Whole-study results and caveats: TCR sequences were mostly rare, though some public TCRs occurred in many donors. Overall, roughly 150 TCR beta chains were annotated as cytomegalovirus-associated. Published work reported that the classifier diagnosed cytomegalovirus status with high specificity and sensitivity.

Concerning this clone itself: What it binds is not known.

Sequencing was performed with immunoSEQ multiplex PCR; in TCRdb, only in-frame clones are kept and a portion is missing. The table shows tens of thousands of clones, with over 85% occurring only once. The clonotype comes from a woman aged 18-29 years in good health and CMV-seropositive. Material: PBMCs.

DNA for the CDR3: TGTGCCAGCAGCTCGCCGGGAGCTAACACCGGGGAGCTGTTTTTT. It translates to CASSSPGANTGELFF. The V and J genes are TRBV11-3 and TRBJ2-2; D perhaps matches TRBD2 (6 bases). V was pared by 4 bases and J by 2 bases, with 11 bases between. The CDR3 totals 15 residues. CDR1 is SGHNT and CDR2 is YENEEA in the germline V gene.